This T cell receptor beta chain was observed in a study of human T cells and chemical hapten exposure. Study context: Sensitization used 2% DPC on about 2 cm by about 2 cm upper inner arm skin. The scalp of each patient received a weekly diphenylcyclopropenone dose for the full approximately 26-week study. Patients, predominantly female, presented with alopecia areata, totalis or universalis.

V trimming: 3 bases; J trimming: 7 bases; junction bases outside the gene matches: 4. The CDR3 loop spans 13 amino acids. MiXCR, applied by TCRdb to the RACE reads, yields one record per CDR3 protein. This table has almost 40,000 distinct CDR3 sequences, more than 8% appearing once. Time point noted: patch test 3, about 24 weeks after DPC sensitization. Specified treatment: therapeutic diphenylcyclopropenone sensitization with weekly scalp DPC. Before extraction, the whole blood was not fractionated, and total RNA was taken from it. This clonotype was counted many times. Here the sequenced sample was whole blood, taken in connection with sensitization to the hapten diphenylcyclopropenone (DPC). The sequence was collected from a man aged 45-65 years with alopecia areata. Some clones in this sample may be carry-over from other donors' samples. The V gene is TRBV12-3 or TRBV12-4, the J gene TRBJ1-1; the match to TRBD1 covers 8 bases. The CDR3 is CASSLGTGSEAFF. Written as DNA, the CDR3 is TGTGCCAGCAGTTTGGGGACAGGCAGTGAAGCTTTCTTT.